This T cell receptor beta chain was identified during a study of cytomegalovirus exposure and HLA in healthy donors. The CDR3 sequence is 15 residues long. Trimming took off 1 base at V and 8 bases at J, with 14 bases between the two ends. CDR1 is SGHAT, CDR2 FQNNGV, per germline. The PCR used 60 Vbeta and 13 Jbeta primers. Profiling relied on immunoSEQ multiplex PCR, and the TCRdb table lists in-frame clones only, not all of them. The sample has just over 40,000 clones, and its top ten clones hold roughly 6%. Sequencing used PBMCs. This receptor was taken from a man aged 25-40 years in good health and CMV-seronegative. This chain links TRBV11-2 with TRBJ1-4; D remains unclear. The CDR3 region has the DNA TGTGCCAGCAGCTTAGTGAGTCGCTCGGAGGAAAAACTGTTTTTT. Encoded protein: CASSLVSRSEEKLFF.